This is a list of T cell receptor beta chains from one sample in a study of type 1 and type 2 diabetes patients. TCRdb called the multiplex PCR reads again in MiXCR, with one record for every CDR3 protein. The table shows more than 250,000 distinct CDR3 sequences, with 40% to 50% occurring only once. Sequenced: peripheral blood mononuclear cells (PBMCs). The receptors here all came from a man aged 18 to 30 with type 2 diabetes. Each CDR3 is given with its conserved first and last residue. D genes are given only for firm matches. A row's size may be missing; if present it is once, few, many or a size class.

TRBD1	TRBV5-1	TRBJ2-6	-	CASSHPGQGSSGANVLTF	TGCGCCAGCAGCCATCCTGGACAGGGGAGCTCTGGGGCCAACGTCCTGACTTTC
TRBD2	TRBV2	TRBJ2-5	once	CANIPFAGGWRETQYF	TGTGCCAACATCCCTTTCGCGGGGGGGTGGCGAGAGACCCAGTACTTC
TRBD1	TRBV5-1	TRBJ1-2	few	CASSPGTVYGYTF	TGCGCCAGCAGCCCAGGGACAGTCTATGGCTACACCTTC
-	TRBV25-1	TRBJ2-7	-	CASSTLGGGHSYEQYF	TGTGCCAGCAGTACGCTGGGGGGGGGGCACTCCTACGAGCAGTACTTC
-	TRBV6-1	TRBJ1-1	few	CASSEAHQGNTEAFF	TGTGCCAGCAGTGAAGCGCATCAGGGGAACACTGAAGCTTTCTTT
TRBD2	TRBV7-6	TRBJ2-3	few	CASSSTSGRAYAPDTQYF	TGTGCCAGCAGCTCGACTAGCGGGAGGGCCTATGCCCCAGATACGCAGTATTTT
-	TRBV9	TRBJ1-2	few	CASSAGRTNGYTF	TGTGCCAGCAGCGCCGGACGGACCAATGGCTACACCTTC
-	TRBV2	TRBJ1-1	-	CASTRRDLNTEAFF	TGTGCCAGCACTCGGAGGGACCTCAACACTGAAGCTTTCTTT
-	TRBV7-3	TRBJ2-2	many	CASSQAPFANTGELFF	TGTGCCAGCAGCCAAGCACCGTTCGCGAACACCGGGGAGCTGTTTTTT
-	TRBV20-1	TRBJ2-7	few	CSARGDYTYEQYF	TGCAGTGCTAGAGGTGACTATACCTACGAGCAGTACTTC
TRBD1	TRBV27	TRBJ2-7	-	CASSGSSGTGIREQYF	TGTGCCAGCAGTGGGTCCTCCGGGACAGGAATCCGCGAGCAGTACTTC
-	TRBV6-6	TRBJ1-1	-	CAISEGPEAFF	TGTGCCATCAGTGAGGGACCTGAAGCTTTCTTT
-	TRBV6-6	TRBJ2-3	-	CASSGLGDTQYF	TGTGCCAGCAGTGGCCTAGGGGATACGCAGTATTTT
TRBD2	TRBV20-1	TRBJ2-5	-	CSASDGGRIETQYF	TGCAGTGCTAGTGACGGCGGGAGAATAGAGACCCAGTACTTC
-	TRBV12-3/TRBV12-4	TRBJ2-2	-	CASSFYLPGELFF	TGTGCCAGCAGTTTCTACCTCCCCGGGGAGCTGTTTTTT
-	TRBV7-2	TRBJ2-5	-	CASSFRGGVGETQYF	TGTGCCAGCAGCTTCAGGGGGGGCGTGGGAGAGACCCAGTACTTC
-	TRBV24-1	TRBJ2-3	few	CATSDRSTDTQYF	TGTGCCACCAGTGACAGGAGCACAGATACGCAGTATTTT
-	TRBV15	TRBJ1-2	-	CATSRDLQPYGYAF	TGTGCCACCAGCAGAGATCTACAGCCCTATGGCTACGCCTTC
-	TRBV2	TRBJ2-2	-	CASSELGGAANTGELFF	TGTGCCAGCAGTGAATTAGGGGGGGCGGCGAACACCGGGGAGCTGTTTTTT
TRBD2	TRBV24-1	TRBJ2-1	-	CATSDPGTSGEGSSYNEQFF	TGTGCCACCAGTGATCCCGGGACTAGCGGGGAGGGGTCTTCCTACAATGAGCAGTTCTTC
-	TRBV7-3	TRBJ1-3	-	CASSFLKDSDTSGNTIYF	TGTGCCAGCAGCTTTTTAAAGGACAGCGATACCTCTGGAAACACCATATATTTT
TRBD1	TRBV27	TRBJ1-5	-	CASNWDRDQASNQPQHF	TGTGCCAGCAACTGGGACAGGGACCAAGCCAGCAATCAGCCCCAGCATTTT
TRBD2	TRBV20-1	TRBJ2-4	-	CSASPGLQNIQYF	TGCAGTGCTAGTCCGGGACTACAAAACATTCAGTACTTC
-	TRBV6-6	TRBJ1-1	-	CASRVGWGDTKAFF	TGTGCCAGCAGGGTGGGGTGGGGGGACACTAAAGCTTTCTTT
TRBD2	TRBV2	TRBJ2-5	-	CASSPGTSSTPWGQETQYF	TGTGCCAGCAGCCCCGGGACTAGCTCAACCCCGTGGGGCCAAGAGACCCAGTACTTC
-	TRBV27	TRBJ1-6	-	CASSYRDPWNSPLHF	TGTGCCAGCAGTTACAGGGACCCCTGGAATTCACCCCTCCACTTT
-	TRBV7-3	TRBJ2-6	-	CASSLLGTGLDGANVLTF	TGTGCCAGCAGCTTATTGGGAACAGGGTTGGATGGGGCCAACGTCCTGACTTTC
-	TRBV5-1	TRBJ1-6	-	CASSRPGLVRSPLHF	TGTGCCAGCAGCCGGCCAGGGCTGGTACGTTCACCCCTCCACTTT
TRBD1	TRBV4-1	TRBJ1-2	few	CASSQPTGKNYGYTF	TGCGCCAGCAGCCAACCGACAGGGAAGAACTATGGCTACACCTTC
-	TRBV19	TRBJ1-6	few	CASSKDRWQSPLHF	TGTGCCAGTAGTAAAGACAGGTGGCAATCACCCCTCCACTTT
TRBD1	TRBV6-6	TRBJ1-1	-	CASSAVVGTGDTEAFF	TGTGCCAGCAGTGCAGTCGTCGGGACAGGGGACACTGAAGCTTTCTTT
-	TRBV12-3/TRBV12-4	TRBJ1-5	-	CASSLGRNSNQPQHF	TGTGCCAGCAGTTTAGGACGGAATAGCAATCAGCCCCAGCATTTT
TRBD2	TRBV20-1	TRBJ2-7	-	CSARKIGTSFDEQYF	TGCAGTGCTAGAAAAATCGGGACTAGCTTTGACGAGCAGTACTTC
TRBD1	TRBV7-9	TRBJ2-7	-	CASSPWDRGPHEQYF	TGTGCCAGCAGCCCGTGGGACAGGGGGCCCCACGAGCAGTACTTC